Shown below are 8 T cell receptor beta chains from a single sample sequenced in a study of blood T cells in healthy people across ages. Sample-barcoded 5' priming and a J-beta primer mix drove a second PCR of roughly 7 to 11 cycles. TCRdb used MiXCR to reprocess the 5' RACE reads, holding one entry per CDR3 protein. The table has some 1,000,000 distinct CDR3 sequences, approximately 25% seen once; the top ten hold around 0.75%. The sample was also reused in another study, on T cells of mothers and their children.

The specimen was blood. These receptors all stem from a girl aged 2-15 years in good health.

This clonotype was recorded a few times. The chain uses TRBV29-1 and TRBJ1-5; possibly TRBD1 for D (5 bases). The CDR3 runs to 12 residues. Between the trimmed V and J ends, which lost 4 bases and 4 bases, there was a span of 8 bases. Germline CDR1 and CDR2: SQVTM and ANQGSEA. CDR3: CSVAEGNQPQHF. The CDR3 region has the DNA TGCAGCGTTGCCGAGGGGAATCAGCCCCAGCATTTT.

The gene calls are TRBV7-9 and TRBJ1-2; possible D gene TRBD1, 6 bases. V lost 7 bases, J lost 3 bases, and 12 bases lay in between. The CDR3 sequence is 13 residues long. Per the germline V gene, CDR1 is SEHNR and CDR2 is FQNEAQ (reference sequence). The CDR3 protein is CASTGEWDYGYTF. The CDR3 nucleotides are TGTGCCAGCACAGGGGAATGGGACTATGGCTACACCTTC. The complete variable domain, with remaining parts taken from reference TRBV7-9 and TRBJ1-2, reads DTGVSQNPRHKITKRGQNVTFRCDPISEHNRLYWYRQTLGQGPEFLTYFQNEAQLEKSRLLSDRFSAERPKGSFSTLEIQRTEQGDSAMYLCASTGEWDYGYTFGSGTRLTVV.

V is TRBV5-1 and J is TRBJ2-3; D may correspond to TRBD1 or TRBD2 (6 bases each). Deletions cut 4 bases from V and 6 bases from J, with 21 bases between. Germline CDR1 is SGHRS and CDR2 is YFSETQ. This CDR3 is 16 amino acids long. The CDR3 DNA reads as TGCGCCAGCAGCCCTCGCGAGGGGGGCACAGTGGATACGCAGTATTTT. Amino acid sequence: CASSPREGGTVDTQYF.

The chain links TRBV29-1 to TRBJ2-3; TRBD1 matches 7 bases. The trim removed 6 bases at V and 3 bases at J, leaving 9 bases unmatched. In germline, CDR1 is SQVTM, CDR2 ANQGSEA. The CDR3 is 14 amino acids. The CDR3: CSVKRQGSTDTQYF. In nucleotides, the CDR3 is TGCAGCGTCAAAAGACAGGGAAGTACAGATACGCAGTATTTT.

This clonotype has just a few counts. This chain uses TRBV10-1 with TRBJ1-4; D call uncertain. V dropped 0 bases and J dropped 7 bases, with 15 bases sitting between them. Germline V CDR1 and CDR2: WNHNN, SYGVQD (reference sequence). The CDR3 spans 16 residues. CDR3 amino acids: CASSESDPHRGEKLFF. As DNA, the CDR3 is TGCGCCAGCAGTGAGTCTGACCCCCACAGAGGTGAAAAACTGTTTTTT.

V and J are TRBV7-8 and TRBJ2-1; D assignment may be TRBD1 or TRBD2 (8 bases each). The V gene's germline CDR1 is SGHVS and CDR2 FQNEAQ. V was shortened by 1 base and J by 8 bases, with 21 bases between the two germline ends. The CDR3 has 17 residues. CDR3: CASSLEGTGGTRDEQFF. CDR3 bases: TGTGCCAGCAGCTTAGAAGGAACAGGGGGGACTAGGGATGAGCAGTTCTTC. Looking up the rest from reference TRBV7-8 and TRBJ2-1 gives the full variable domain: GAGVSQSPRYKVAKRGQDVALRCDPISGHVSLFWYQQALGQGPEFLTYFQNEAQLDKSGLPSDRFFAERPEGSVSTLKIQRTQQEDSAVYLCASSLEGTGGTRDEQFFGPGTRLTVL.

The chain links TRBV7-3 to TRBJ2-7; 9 bases align to TRBD2. Germline V CDR1 and CDR2: SGHTA, FQGTGA. J gave up 4 bases and V 4 bases, and 5 bases lay outside the gene matches. The CDR3 runs to 14 residues. This CDR3 is CASSSPLAGYEQYF. The CDR3 nucleotides read TGTGCCAGCAGCTCCCCCCTAGCGGGGTACGAGCAGTACTTC. Variable domain in full (rest from reference TRBV7-3 and TRBJ2-7): GAGVSQTPSNKVTEKGKYVELRCDPISGHTALYWYRQSLGQGPEFLIYFQGTGAADDSGLPNDRFFAVRPEGSVSTLKIQRTERGDSAVYLCASSSPLAGYEQYFGPGTRLTVT.

The gene calls are TRBV7-6 and TRBJ2-5, with D tentatively TRBD1 (6 bases). The CDR3 runs to 17 residues. Germline V lookup: CDR1 SGHVS, CDR2 FNYEAQ. The V end lost 2 bases, the J end lost 4 bases, and 20 bases lay between the germline ends. The CDR3 protein is CASSLRFGPRGVETQYF. The DNA for the CDR3 is TGTGCCAGCAGCTTAAGGTTCGGTCCCAGGGGTGTAGAGACCCAGTACTTC.